These T cell receptor beta chains were read from a single sample in a study of T cell responses to AZD1222 COVID-19 vaccine. Using immunoSEQ multiplex PCR, the repertoire was profiled, and TCRdb retains in-frame clones only, with some absent. The sample gives roughly 55,000 clones, 89% of which show up once; roughly 2.1% is in the top ten. The input for sequencing was peripheral blood, taken on day 0 of AZD1222 vaccination. The receptors stem from an adult in good health. Both conserved end residues are part of each CDR3. D genes are given only for firm matches. The size field is filled for only some rows; it gives once, few, many or a size class.

v_call	d_call	clone_size	j_call	cdr3_nt	cdr3_aa
TRBV6-6	-	-	TRBJ1-3	TGTGCCAGCAGTTACTCAGTGAGCTCTGGAAACACCATATATTTT	CASSYSVSSGNTIYF
TRBV6-1	-	-	TRBJ1-4	TGTGCCAGCAGTGTCAGGGACCGGGGCACTAATGAAAAACTGTTTTTT	CASSVRDRGTNEKLFF
TRBV6-5	-	-	TRBJ1-2	TGTGCCAGCAGTTACAAGGGGTATGGCTACACCTTC	CASSYKGYGYTF
TRBV2	-	once	TRBJ1-2	TGTGCCAGCAGTGACCAAGAAGGCTACACCTTC	CASSDQEGYTF
TRBV25-1	-	-	TRBJ1-5	TGTGCCAGTTCTCGGGGCAATCAGCCCCAGCATTTT	CASSRGNQPQHF
TRBV2	-	-	TRBJ2-7	TGTGCCGGACGGGAACTCTCCTACGAGCAGTACTTC	CAGRELSYEQYF
TRBV6-1	-	-	TRBJ1-2	TGTGCCAGCAGTGAAATAGGTGCTGGCTACACCTTC	CASSEIGAGYTF
TRBV19	TRBD2	-	TRBJ2-1	TGTGCCAGTAGTATAGGGGCTAGCGGGAGTTTGAATGAGCAGTTCTTC	CASSIGASGSLNEQFF
TRBV5-1	-	-	TRBJ1-2	TGCGCCAGCAGCTTGGCAGGGAGTATCGGCTACACCTTC	CASSLAGSIGYTF
TRBV7-8	-	once	TRBJ1-1	TGTGCCAGCAGCTTAGAAGGGAACACTGAAGCTTTCTTT	CASSLEGNTEAFF
TRBV3-1/TRBV3-2	TRBD2	-	TRBJ2-3	TGTGCCAGCAGCTCCACTAGCGGGAGCGCCGCTGGCACAGATACGCAGTATTTT	CASSSTSGSAAGTDTQYF
TRBV7-6	-	-	TRBJ2-7	TGTGCCAGCAGCCTTCTGTCGGGGGAGCAGTACTTC	CASSLLSGEQYF
TRBV28	TRBD1	-	TRBJ2-3	TGTGCCAGCAGTTTCCGCTCTCTGGCCAGGGGGTACACAGATACGCAGTATTTT	CASSFRSLARGYTDTQYF
TRBV29-1	TRBD1	-	TRBJ2-1	TGCAGCGTAGGGGACAGGGTCAGAGACAATGAGCAGTTCTTC	CSVGDRVRDNEQFF
TRBV19	TRBD1	-	TRBJ1-1	TGTGCCAGTAGTCTCAGACAGGGAAACACTGAAGCTTTCTTT	CASSLRQGNTEAFF
TRBV6-6	-	-	TRBJ1-6	TGTGCCAGCAGTTACGGCCAGGGCGCAGGGAATTCACCCCTCCACTTT	CASSYGQGAGNSPLHF
TRBV5-1	TRBD1	once	TRBJ2-7	TGCGCCAGCGGGGACAGTGCCTACGAGCAGTACTTC	CASGDSAYEQYF
TRBV5-1	-	-	TRBJ2-7	TGCGCCAGCAGCCCCACAGGGTACCCCTACGAGCAGTACTTC	CASSPTGYPYEQYF
TRBV19	TRBD1	-	TRBJ2-3	TGTGCCAGTAGGAAGACAGGGAGCACAGATACGCAGTATTTT	CASRKTGSTDTQYF
TRBV28	TRBD2	-	TRBJ2-1	TGTGCCAGCAGTCTGGGACTAGCGGGAGGCAATGAGCAGTTCTTC	CASSLGLAGGNEQFF